The 26 T cell receptor beta chains listed next were all sequenced from one sample in a study of T cell changes during pregnancy in multiple sclerosis. This table comes from immunoSEQ multiplex PCR, and its TCRdb copy is limited to in-frame clones, with some not included. The sample records roughly 49,000 clones, roughly 92% being singletons. This specimen consisted of CD4+ T cells from peripheral blood mononuclear cells, obtained in the second trimester of pregnancy. The receptors derive from a female donor in good health, enrolled as a control in a pregnancy study.

This chain connects TRBV2 to TRBJ1-5, with a weak D call TRBD1 (6 bases). The germline V gene encodes CDR1 SNHLY and CDR2 FYNNEI. This CDR3 has 14 residues. V was cut by 6 bases and J by 5 bases, with 14 bases left in between. CDR3 sequence reads: CASSLQGLHQPQHF. The CDR3 nucleotides read TGTGCCAGCAGCCTACAGGGTTTGCATCAGCCCCAGCATTTT.

The chain employs TRBV19 and TRBJ1-6; 7 bases line up with TRBD1. Germline V gene lookup returns CDR1 LNHDA and CDR2 SQIVND (reference sequence). CDR3 length: 14 amino acids. Unmatched junction bases numbered 7, after V lost 5 bases and J lost 9 bases. The CDR3 DNA reads as TGTGCCAGTAGTGATAGACAGGGAGGTTCACCCCTCCACTTT. It is translated as CASSDRQGGSPLHF. The full variable domain, in which reference TRBV19 and TRBJ1-6 provide the parts outside the CDR3, is DGGITQSPKYLFRKEGQNVTLSCEQNLNHDAMYWYRQDPGQGLRLIYYSQIVNDFQKGDIAEGYSVSREKKESFPLTVTSAQKNPTAFYLCASSDRQGGSPLHFGNGTRLTVT.

V usage is TRBV7-2 and J usage is TRBJ2-5; D might be TRBD2 (6 bases). Germline-derived CDR1 and CDR2 are SGHTA and FQGNSA. Trimming stripped 5 bases from V and 4 bases from J, with 11 bases between. The CDR3 has 13 amino acids. For the CDR3, the DNA is TGTGCCAGCAGCCGCGGGGTCTTAGAGACCCAGTACTTC. This translates into CASSRGVLETQYF. The full variable domain, completed using reference TRBV7-2 and TRBJ2-5, is GAGVSQSPSNKVTEKGKDVELRCDPISGHTALYWYRQSLGQGLEFLIYFQGNSAPDKSGLPSDRFSAERTGGSVSTLTIQRTQQEDSAVYLCASSRGVLETQYFGPGTRLLVL.

The chain has TRBV27 and TRBJ2-1, with 7 bases fitting TRBD1. Germline CDR1 is MNHEY and CDR2 is SMNVEV (reference sequence). This CDR3 spans 18 amino acids. After removal of 5 bases from V and 6 bases from J, the junction contained 19 bases not matched to a gene. CDR3 amino acids: CASSPLRGPKGQVNEQFF. The CDR3 region has the DNA TGTGCCAGCAGTCCCCTCCGGGGACCGAAAGGACAGGTCAATGAGCAGTTCTTC.

This chain joins TRBV5-4 and TRBJ2-7; TRBD2 matches 8 bases. Germline-derived CDR1 and CDR2 are SGHNT and YYREEE (reference sequence). The trim removed 9 bases at V and 4 bases at J, leaving 27 bases unmatched. This CDR3 comprises 19 residues. CDR3 DNA sequence: TGTGCCACATCCGACGGGATGGGCTTTAGCGGACTAGCTGGGTACGAGCAGTACTTC. As protein: CATSDGMGFSGLAGYEQYF.

The gene calls are TRBV18 and TRBJ2-5; TRBD1 agrees at 9 bases. The V gene's germline CDR1 is KGHSH and CDR2 LQKENI. The V gene end was trimmed by 5 bases and the J gene end by 1 base; junction bases not matched to a gene: 5. This CDR3 has 15 amino acids. Here the CDR3 DNA reads TGTGCCAGCTCAGGGCTGGGACAGGGCCAAGAGACCCAGTACTTC. This gives the protein CASSGLGQGQETQYF.

J is TRBJ1-3 and V is TRBV15; 8 bases fit TRBD1. Unmatched junction bases numbered 7, after V lost 0 bases and J lost 0 bases. The CDR3 runs to 18 residues. Germline V lookup: CDR1 LNHNV, CDR2 YYDKDF (reference sequence). The CDR3 DNA sequence: TGTGCCACCAGCAGAGATCCTATGACAGGGGCCTCTGGAAACACCATATATTTT. This sequence encodes CATSRDPMTGASGNTIYF.

This clone has a single count. The rearrangement joins TRBV7-2 to TRBJ1-2; tentatively, D is TRBD1 (5 bases). The CDR3 sequence is 14 residues long. V was cut by 6 bases and J by 6 bases, with 17 bases left in between. The germline CDR1 and CDR2 sequences are SGHTA and FQGNSA. The CDR3 sequence is CASSSAEGQDGYTF. CDR3 in DNA: TGTGCCAGCAGTTCAGCGGAGGGGCAGGATGGCTACACCTTC.

The J gene is TRBJ1-5, the V gene TRBV7-8, with 7 bases that match TRBD1. Looked up from germline, CDR1 is SGHVS and CDR2 is FQNEAQ. The junction had 12 bases not matched to a gene; V was cut back by 7 bases and J by 0 bases. This CDR3 is built from 17 residues. CDR3 sequence: CASTLNTGAYSNQPQHF. The CDR3 bases are TGTGCCAGCACGTTGAACACAGGGGCGTATAGCAATCAGCCCCAGCATTTT.

V is TRBV25-1 and J is TRBJ2-2; 9 nucleotides align to TRBD1. V shed 5 bases, J shed 8 bases, and the junction held 9 bases outside the gene matches. Germline values: CDR1 MGHDK, CDR2 SYGVNS. The CDR3 contains 15 residues. In DNA form, the CDR3 reads TGTGCCAGCAGTTCAGACAGGGGGATCTCAGGGGAGCTGTTTTTT. Translated, it gives CASSSDRGISGELFF.

Only a few counts were recorded for this clone. The chain has TRBV5-4 and TRBJ1-6; D not resolved. CDR3 size: 15 residues. Trimming shortened V by 0 bases and J by 7 bases, and 11 bases separated the two germline ends. Germline V CDR1 and CDR2: SGHNT, YYREEE (reference sequence). As DNA, the CDR3 is TGTGCCAGCAGCTTGGAACCATCAGGCAATTCACCCCTCCACTTT. Its translation is CASSLEPSGNSPLHF.

The rearrangement joins TRBV5-6 to TRBJ2-3, with D possibly TRBD1 on 6 matching bases. The CDR3 extends over 15 amino acids. V lost 4 bases and J 2 bases, leaving 14 bases between the germline ends. The germline CDR1 and CDR2 sequences are SGHDT and YYEEEE. The CDR3, as DNA: TGTGCCAGCAGCCCCGAGGGGGTATCCACAGATACGCAGTATTTT. This gives the protein CASSPEGVSTDTQYF.

The genes are TRBV15 and TRBJ1-1; TRBD1 matches 7 bases. The CDR3 consists of 13 residues. CDR1 LNHNV and CDR2 YYDKDF come from the germline V gene (reference sequence). V lost 1 base, J lost 8 bases, and 4 bases stayed unmatched. The CDR3 DNA reads TGTGCCACCAGCAGAGCCGGGACAGTGGAAGCTTTCTTT. This encodes CATSRAGTVEAFF.

This clone was seen once. The V gene is TRBV4-3, the J gene TRBJ1-1, with D unresolved. The germline V gene has CDR1 LGHNA and CDR2 YSLEER. Trimming removed 4 bases from V and 1 base from J, with 10 bases in between. This CDR3 is built from 14 residues. This CDR3 is CASSRTTGNTEAFF. As DNA, the CDR3 is TGCGCCAGCAGCCGAACGACTGGGAACACTGAAGCTTTCTTT.

The chain links TRBV30 to TRBJ1-1; D is unresolved. Germline V gene sequence: CDR1 GTSNPN, CDR2 SVGIG (reference sequence). This CDR3 is built from 12 residues. V was cut by 2 bases and J by 1 base, with 5 bases left in between. The CDR3 nucleotides read TGTGCCTGGAGTTCCTCGAACACTGAAGCTTTCTTT. This sequence encodes CAWSSSNTEAFF.

The V and J genes are TRBV5-1 and TRBJ1-4; TRBD1 matches 8 bases. Looked up from germline, CDR1 is SGHRS and CDR2 is YFSETQ. The V segment lost 0 bases and the J segment 6 bases; nucleotides outside the gene matches: 10. This CDR3 comprises 17 residues. The CDR3 region has the DNA TGCGCCAGCAGCTTGGATAGCAGGGGGCGCAACTATGAAAAACTGTTTTTT. Translating gives CASSLDSRGRNYEKLFF.

V is TRBV30 and J is TRBJ1-2; TRBD1 aligns across 7 bases. Germline CDR1 is GTSNPN and CDR2 is SVGIG (reference sequence). The CDR3 runs 13 residues. The junction had 5 bases not matched to a gene; V was cut back by 3 bases and J by 4 bases. The CDR3 protein is CAWRGGIGYGYTF. Here the CDR3 DNA reads TGTGCCTGGAGAGGGGGCATCGGCTATGGCTACACCTTC.

The V call is TRBV2, the J call TRBJ2-7; 11 positions agree with TRBD1. CDR3 length equals 15 residues. CDR1 and CDR2 from the germline V gene are SNHLY and FYNNEI. V trimming: 4 bases; J trimming: 5 bases; junction bases outside the gene matches: 7. For the CDR3, the DNA is TGTGCCAGCAGTGTTCGGACAGGGGGCTGGGACGAGCAGTACTTC. Amino acids: CASSVRTGGWDEQYF.

This chain uses TRBV5-1 with TRBJ2-5; no definite D call. The length of the CDR3 is 14 residues. V was shortened by 0 bases and J by 1 base, with 7 bases between the two germline ends. Germline CDR1 and CDR2: SGHRS and YFSETQ. CDR3 bases: TGCGCCAGCAGCTTGGGTCAGGCCCAAGAGACCCAGTACTTC. It encodes CASSLGQAQETQYF.

CDR3 DNA: TGCGCCAGCAGCGCCGGGACTAGCGCCAACACCGGGGAGCTGTTTTTT. This sequence encodes CASSAGTSANTGELFF. The chain recombines TRBV5-1 with TRBJ2-2, with 10 positions matching TRBD2. CDR1 and CDR2 from the germline V gene are SGHRS and YFSETQ. The CDR3 consists of 16 residues. The ends lost 4 bases at V and 2 bases at J; junction bases unmatched: 5.

V is TRBV4-3 and J is TRBJ2-1; D uncertain. The CDR3 sequence is 15 residues long. V was trimmed by 0 bases and J by 4 bases, leaving 10 bases between them. From germline, CDR1 is LGHNA and CDR2 YSLEER. CDR3 in amino acids: CASSQDLVEYNEQFF. The CDR3 DNA reads as TGCGCCAGCAGCCAAGATCTAGTAGAGTACAATGAGCAGTTCTTC.

V usage is TRBV2 and J usage is TRBJ2-1; TRBD2 aligns across 7 bases. Unmatched junction bases numbered 7, after V lost 4 bases and J lost 1 base. Germline CDR1 is SNHLY and CDR2 is FYNNEI. This CDR3 spans 16 amino acids. The DNA of the CDR3 is TGTGCCAGCAGTGTCCGGGAACTAGCGTCCTACAATGAGCAGTTCTTC. Translating it yields CASSVRELASYNEQFF.

The chain combines TRBV5-5 with TRBJ2-7; D unresolved. V lost 3 bases to trimming and J lost 3 bases, with 10 bases between them. This CDR3 is built from 13 residues. CDR1 is SGHKS, CDR2 YYEKEE, per germline (reference sequence). CDR3 loop: CASSSTYYYEQYF. CDR3 sequence (DNA): TGTGCCAGCAGCTCTACTTATTACTACGAGCAGTACTTC.

The chain links TRBV7-3 to TRBJ1-1; a weak D match, TRBD1 (5 bases). Germline assignment: CDR1 SGHTA and CDR2 FQGTGA. CDR3 length: 19 residues. The V gene lost 2 bases and the J gene lost 2 bases, with 24 bases spanning the gap. The DNA for the CDR3 is TGTGCCAGCAGCTTACCCTCGGCGGGGGATTTAAAAGGAAACACTGAAGCTTTCTTT. Translated: CASSLPSAGDLKGNTEAFF.

This rearrangement joins TRBV2 to TRBJ2-5, with D maybe TRBD1 (6 bases). Germline V lookup: CDR1 SNHLY, CDR2 FYNNEI. The V end lost 2 bases, the J end lost 5 bases, and 15 bases lay between the germline ends. The CDR3 contains 15 residues. CDR3 residues: CASSERNQGSETQYF. DNA of the CDR3: TGTGCCAGCAGTGAAAGGAATCAGGGGTCGGAGACCCAGTACTTC.

The rearrangement links TRBV5-1 to TRBJ1-2; 9 nucleotides line up with TRBD1. The CDR3 consists of 15 residues. Trimming at V came to 0 bases and at J to 8 bases, leaving 8 bases not matched to a gene. Germline CDR1 is SGHRS and CDR2 is YFSETQ. Here the CDR3 reads CASSLAGGQGDGYTF. The DNA of the CDR3 is TGCGCCAGCAGCTTGGCAGGGGGACAGGGCGACGGCTACACCTTC. Full variable domain (missing parts from reference TRBV5-1 and TRBJ1-2): KAGVTQTPRYLIKTRGQQVTLSCSPISGHRSVSWYQQTPGQGLQFLFEYFSETQRNKGNFPGRFSGRQFSNSRSEMNVSTLELGDSALYLCASSLAGGQGDGYTFGSGTRLTVV.